This T cell receptor (beta chain) was documented in a study of neoadjuvant anti-PD-1 for oral cavity cancer. Measured with immunoSEQ multiplex PCR; TCRdb has only the in-frame clones, and not every one. The sample contains around 35,000 clones, approximately 40% of which appear only once. V lost 3 bases and J 2 bases, leaving 13 bases between the germline ends. Per germline, CDR1 LNHDA and CDR2 SQIVND (reference sequence). The CDR3 is made up of 15 amino acids. Time point described: after neoadjuvant nivolumab, at surgical resection. The clonotype was recovered from a person aged 35-79 years with oral cavity squamous cell carcinoma. The sequences come from tumor tissue, collected after nivolumab (anti-PD-1) treatment. The chain uses TRBV19 and TRBJ1-2; no reliable D call. The chain's CDR3 is CASSIEREINYGYTF. The CDR3 DNA reads TGTGCCAGTAGTATTGAGCGGGAGATAAACTATGGCTACACCTTC.